This section outlines one TCR beta chain sequence together with its context. This clonotype was seen at least ten times. This clone's antigen is unknown. No quality values exist for individual bases; no much larger clone is one base distant. CDR1 SGDLS and CDR2 YYNGEE are derived from the germline V gene. Between the V and J ends, shortened by 7 bases and 9 bases respectively, the junction contains 25 bases. The CDR3, cysteine through phenylalanine, is 15 amino acids long. Only the CDR3 portion is preserved as DNA: 45 bases, with reading frame beginning at the first base. These data are taken from a study of spatial heterogeneity in lung cancer (dated by TCRdb to between 2018 and 2021). Notes on the research overall: More beta-chain than alpha-chain transcripts were consistently detected, likely reflecting higher beta-chain transcript abundance. In the raw uncorrected reads, each unique combination of TCR and UMI appeared more than ten times on average. The study quantitatively compared TCR alpha and beta repertoires across multiple tumor regions, matched nontumor lung and blood in non-small cell lung cancer. Nonsynonymous mutation counts, determined by whole-exome sequencing of tumor tissue, were related to TCR repertoire features. At surgery, 220 tumor regions, roughly 62 matched nontumor lung samples and more than 50 PBMC samples were TCR-sequenced for both alpha and beta chains. Study-level results and caveats: Confirming at a functional level the hypothesis that regional TCRs recognize regional mutations was considered to require additional single-cell paired TCR alpha and beta sequencing. Ubiquitous expanded tumor TCRs showed up in blood more often at tumor resection than at routine follow-up.

What the time point label conveys for this sample: sample taken at primary tumor resection. For TCR sequencing, whole RNA was extracted from tumor and nontumor lung tissue, or from cryopreserved PBMC samples, and no cell sorting was done. The donors were some 76 patients from the lung TRACERx cohort who had early-stage, untreated non-small cell lung cancer. Only patients with enough RNA available from two or more tumor regions were chosen for TCR sequencing. The receptor library was made with 5' RACE. Data came from a NextSeq 500. In the TCR library protocol, a unique molecular identifier was attached to each TCR cDNA molecule so that PCR and sequencing errors could be corrected. Turning to the authors' computational methods: TCR identification, UMI-based error correction and CDR3 extraction were all carried out with Decombinator tools. Expanded TCRs were defined as those above a frequency of 2 per 1,000, corresponding to the top 1% of the tumor frequency distribution. Renyi diversity was computed with the R vegan package after each repertoire had been subsampled 100 times to 5,000 TCRs. CDR3 similarity networks were constructed using string-kernel similarity of amino acid triplets, with links drawn between CDR3s whose pairwise similarity was above 0.82. TCRdb reanalyzed the raw reads on its own, using fastp at Q25 for trimming and MiXCR for clone calling, and kept in-frame beta chains. CDR3 protein sequences are deduplicated, and each keeps its most common genes and DNA. V and J calls and clone size were set by TCRdb, not the authors. The sample records some 47,000 distinct CDR3 sequences, roughly 7% of which are singletons. The ten top clones hold less than 3.5% of the sample.

Sequencing was performed on PBMCs, taken at surgery. The chain couples TRBV9 to TRBJ2-5, with a tentative D gene TRBD1 over 5 matching bases. This receptor was obtained from a female donor with early-stage non-small cell lung cancer. The CDR3 reads as follows: CASSPDSVRFTAQYF. The sequenced DNA is TGTGCCAGCTCTCCTGACAGCGTGAGGTTCACGGCCCAGTACTTC.